The source of this T cell receptor beta chain is a study of PD-L1 blockade in urothelial cancer. Turning to the study itself: Beginning in about 2014, patients received atezolizumab, given as 1,200 mg intravenously every 3 weeks. T cells were recovered from blood samples at a median of around 140,000.

Here immunoSEQ multiplex PCR was the method, and the copy in TCRdb shows in-frame clones only, minus some. The table lists under 30,000 clones, about 87% of them singletons. Trimming pared 4 bases from V and 2 bases from J, leaving 15 bases between. Germline loops: CDR1 SGHNT, CDR2 YENEEA. The CDR3 totals 16 residues. The source is a man aged 50 to 59 with urothelial cancer. The J gene is TRBJ2-1, the V gene TRBV11-3; D might be TRBD2 (5 bases). The specimen was PBMCs, collected around atezolizumab (anti-PD-L1) treatment. CDR3 in amino acids: CASSSLTGVPYNEQFF. CDR3 DNA: TGTGCCAGCAGCTCTCTGACCGGGGTACCCTACAATGAGCAGTTCTTC. Using reference TRBV11-3 and TRBJ2-1 for the parts outside the CDR3, the full variable domain is EAGVVQSPRYKIIEKKQPVAFWCNPISGHNTLYWYLQNLGQGPELLIRYENEEAVDDSQLPKDRFSAERLKGVDSTLKIQPAELGDSAVYLCASSSLTGVPYNEQFFGPGTRLTVL.